The 9 T cell receptor beta chains below come from one sample, sequenced in a study of control samples from healthy donors and cancer patients. Clones were sequenced by immunoSEQ multiplex PCR, and TCRdb holds only the in-frame ones, with some missing. This table has 100,000 to 150,000 clones, approximately 90% appearing once. Source material: blood. The receptors were gathered from a man between 18 and 35 years old in good health.

This chain joins TRBV19 and TRBJ2-7; 9 bases align to TRBD1. In germline, CDR1 is LNHDA, CDR2 SQIVND (reference sequence). Trimming cost V 6 bases and J 1 base; bases outside gene matches: 7. This CDR3 is 15 amino acids long. The CDR3 DNA sequence: TGTGCCAGTAGCTTCCCTGGACAGGGGTCCTACGAGCAGTACTTC. Translation: CASSFPGQGSYEQYF.

The table lists this clone with a count of one. V and J are TRBV3-1 (or the pseudogene TRBV3-2) and TRBJ1-6; D is ambiguous. The germline gives CDR1 LGHDT, CDR2 YNNKEL (reference sequence). The length of the CDR3 is 15 residues. V gave up 0 bases and J gave up 12 bases, with 15 bases separating them. Written as DNA, the CDR3 is TGTGCCAGCAGCCAAGATTACAGTCCTTTGGGACCCCTCCACTTT. This sequence encodes CASSQDYSPLGPLHF.

This clone is a singleton in its sample. The V gene is TRBV6-1, the J gene TRBJ1-4; D is undetermined. CDR3 length: 14 amino acids. V was clipped by 2 bases and J by 7 bases, with 11 bases between them. Germline-derived CDR1 and CDR2 are MNHNS and SASEGT. CDR3 sequence: CASSELPVGEKLFF. DNA of the CDR3: TGTGCCAGCAGTGAACTGCCAGTCGGTGAAAAACTGTTTTTT.

V is TRBV7-9 and J is TRBJ2-7; 11 nucleotides line up with TRBD2. V lost 5 bases, J lost 3 bases, and 12 bases stayed unmatched. The germline gives CDR1 SEHNR, CDR2 FQNEAQ (reference sequence). CDR3 length: 17 amino acids. CDR3 coding DNA: TGTGCCAGCAGCAGCTCACTAGCGGGGGCACGTAACTACGAGCAGTACTTC. This codes for CASSSSLAGARNYEQYF.

V gene TRBV6-6 combines with J gene TRBJ2-7; D may be TRBD1 or TRBD2 (5 bases each). V gave up 2 bases and J gave up 2 bases, with 16 bases separating them. The CDR3 totals 16 residues. In germline, CDR1 is MNHNY, CDR2 SVGAGI (reference sequence). The CDR3 loop reads CASSYSGGRGPYEQYF. The DNA of the CDR3 is TGTGCCAGCAGTTACAGTGGGGGACGGGGCCCCTACGAGCAGTACTTC.

CDR3 nucleotide sequence: TGTGCCACCAGCAAAAAGACCGGGACAGAGGCCTTCTTC. Its protein product is CATSKKTGTEAFF. The chain has TRBV15 and TRBJ2-1; 7 bases map to TRBD1. The ends lost 4 bases at V and 16 bases at J; junction bases unmatched: 13. CDR3 length: 13 amino acids. Germline lookup yields CDR1 LNHNV and CDR2 YYDKDF (reference sequence). The variable domain in full, completed from reference TRBV15 and TRBJ2-1, reads DAMVIQNPRYQVTQFGKPVTLSCSQTLNHNVMYWYQQKSSQAPKLLFHYYDKDFNNEADTPDNFQSRRPNTSFCFLDIRSPGLGDTAMYLCATSKKTGTEAFFGPGTRLTVL.

The rearrangement joins TRBV5-4 to TRBJ2-7; 9 positions match TRBD1. V trimming: 4 bases; J trimming: 3 bases; junction bases outside the gene matches: 8. This CDR3 has 15 residues. Germline CDR1 SGHNT, CDR2 YYREEE (reference sequence). The CDR3 loop is CASSLGQGRIYEQYF. CDR3 in DNA: TGTGCCAGCAGCCTAGGACAGGGGCGCATCTACGAGCAGTACTTC.

This rearrangement joins TRBV19 to TRBJ2-3; 13 bases align to TRBD2. Germline lookup yields CDR1 LNHDA and CDR2 SQIVND (reference sequence). The CDR3 has 19 residues. V trimming: 4 bases; J trimming: 0 bases; junction bases outside the gene matches: 10. In DNA form, the CDR3 reads TGTGCCAGTAGTAAGACCGGGACTAGCGGGGTCCTTAGCACAGATACGCAGTATTTT. Translated: CASSKTGTSGVLSTDTQYF.

The rearrangement links TRBV4-1 to TRBJ2-7; 10 nucleotides match TRBD1. CDR3 length: 16 amino acids. The germline V gene encodes CDR1 MGHRA and CDR2 YSYEKL. With V trimmed by 3 bases and J by 3 bases, 8 bases remained unmatched. CDR3 in amino acids: CASSHPSGTGVYEQYF. The DNA of the CDR3 is TGCGCCAGCAGCCACCCCTCCGGGACAGGGGTCTACGAGCAGTACTTC.